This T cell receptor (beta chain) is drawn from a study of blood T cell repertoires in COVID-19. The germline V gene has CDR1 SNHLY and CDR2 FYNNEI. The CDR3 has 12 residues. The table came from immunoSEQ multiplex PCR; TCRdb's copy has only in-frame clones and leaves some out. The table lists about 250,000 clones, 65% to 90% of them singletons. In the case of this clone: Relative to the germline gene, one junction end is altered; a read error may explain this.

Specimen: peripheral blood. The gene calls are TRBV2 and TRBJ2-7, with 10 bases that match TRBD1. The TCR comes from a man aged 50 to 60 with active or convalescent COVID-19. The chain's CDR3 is CASSPRDRGVEF. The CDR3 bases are TGTGCCAGCAGTCCCCGGGACAGGGGTGTTGAGTTC.